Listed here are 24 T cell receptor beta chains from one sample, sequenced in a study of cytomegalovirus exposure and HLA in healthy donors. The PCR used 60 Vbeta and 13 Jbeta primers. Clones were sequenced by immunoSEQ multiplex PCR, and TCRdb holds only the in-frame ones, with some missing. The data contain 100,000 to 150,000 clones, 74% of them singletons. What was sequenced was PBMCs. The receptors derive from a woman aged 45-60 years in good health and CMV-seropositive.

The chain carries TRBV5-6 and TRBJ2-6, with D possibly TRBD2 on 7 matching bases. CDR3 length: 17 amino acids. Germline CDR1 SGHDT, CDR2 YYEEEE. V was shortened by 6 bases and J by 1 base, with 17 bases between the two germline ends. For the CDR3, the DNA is TGTGCCAGCACCTGGGGGGGCCAGAGATCTGGGGCCAACGTCCTGACTTTC. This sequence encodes CASTWGGQRSGANVLTF.

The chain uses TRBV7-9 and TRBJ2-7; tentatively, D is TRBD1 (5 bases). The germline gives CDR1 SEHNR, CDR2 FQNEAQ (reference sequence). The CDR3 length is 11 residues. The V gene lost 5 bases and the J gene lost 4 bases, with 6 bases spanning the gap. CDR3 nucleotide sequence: TGTGCCAGCAGCCGACAGTACGAGCAGTACTTC. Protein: CASSRQYEQYF.

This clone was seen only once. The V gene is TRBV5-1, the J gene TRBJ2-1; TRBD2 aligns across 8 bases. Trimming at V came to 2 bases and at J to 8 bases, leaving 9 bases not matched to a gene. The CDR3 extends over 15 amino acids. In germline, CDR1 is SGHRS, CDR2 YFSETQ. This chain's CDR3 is CASSLRGGTVDEQFF. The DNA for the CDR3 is TGCGCCAGCAGCTTACGCGGGGGGACGGTCGATGAGCAGTTCTTC.

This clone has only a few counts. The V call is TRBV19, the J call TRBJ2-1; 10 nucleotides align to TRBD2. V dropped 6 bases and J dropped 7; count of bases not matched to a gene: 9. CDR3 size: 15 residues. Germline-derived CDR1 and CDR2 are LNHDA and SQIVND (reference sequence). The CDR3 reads CASRPGAGGANEQFF. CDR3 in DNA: TGTGCCAGTAGACCCGGAGCGGGGGGGGCGAATGAGCAGTTCTTC. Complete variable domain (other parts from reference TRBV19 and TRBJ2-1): DGGITQSPKYLFRKEGQNVTLSCEQNLNHDAMYWYRQDPGQGLRLIYYSQIVNDFQKGDIAEGYSVSREKKESFPLTVTSAQKNPTAFYLCASRPGAGGANEQFFGPGTRLTVL.

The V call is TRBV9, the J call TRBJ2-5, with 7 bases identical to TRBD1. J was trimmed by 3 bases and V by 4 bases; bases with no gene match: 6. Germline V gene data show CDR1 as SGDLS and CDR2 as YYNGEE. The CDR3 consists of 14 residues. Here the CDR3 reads CASSRDSIEETQYF. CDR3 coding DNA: TGTGCCAGCAGCCGGGACAGCATCGAAGAGACCCAGTACTTC.

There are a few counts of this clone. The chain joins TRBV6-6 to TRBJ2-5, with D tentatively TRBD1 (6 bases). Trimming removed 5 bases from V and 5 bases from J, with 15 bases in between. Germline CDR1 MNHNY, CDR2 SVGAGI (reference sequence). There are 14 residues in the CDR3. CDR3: CASSIIRRGETQYF. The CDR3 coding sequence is TGTGCCAGCAGTATCATCCGAAGGGGGGAGACCCAGTACTTC.

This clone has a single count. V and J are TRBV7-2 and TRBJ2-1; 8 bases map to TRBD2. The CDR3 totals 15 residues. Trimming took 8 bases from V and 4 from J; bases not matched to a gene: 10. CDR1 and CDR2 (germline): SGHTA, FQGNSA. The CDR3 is CASSPTSGRYNEQFF. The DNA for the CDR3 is TGTGCCAGCTCCCCCACTAGCGGTCGTTACAATGAGCAGTTCTTC.

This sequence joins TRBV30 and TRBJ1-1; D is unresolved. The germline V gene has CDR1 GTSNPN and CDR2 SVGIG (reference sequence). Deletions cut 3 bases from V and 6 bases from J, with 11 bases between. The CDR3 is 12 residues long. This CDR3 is CAWRPGSAEAFF. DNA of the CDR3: TGTGCCTGGAGGCCGGGGTCGGCTGAAGCTTTCTTT.

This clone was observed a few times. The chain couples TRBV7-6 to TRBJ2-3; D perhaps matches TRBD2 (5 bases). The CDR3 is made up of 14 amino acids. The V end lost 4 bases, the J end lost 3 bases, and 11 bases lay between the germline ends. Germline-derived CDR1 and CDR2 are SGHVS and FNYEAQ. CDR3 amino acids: CASSSLRGTDTQYF. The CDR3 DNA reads TGTGCCAGCAGCTCACTGAGAGGGACAGATACGCAGTATTTT.

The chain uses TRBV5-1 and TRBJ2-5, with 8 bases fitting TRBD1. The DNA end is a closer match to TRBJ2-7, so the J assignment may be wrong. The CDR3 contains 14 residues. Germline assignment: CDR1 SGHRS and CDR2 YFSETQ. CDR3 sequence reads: CASSFSTGAYEQYF. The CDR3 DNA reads TGCGCCAGCAGCTTCTCGACAGGGGCCTACGAGCAGTACTTC.

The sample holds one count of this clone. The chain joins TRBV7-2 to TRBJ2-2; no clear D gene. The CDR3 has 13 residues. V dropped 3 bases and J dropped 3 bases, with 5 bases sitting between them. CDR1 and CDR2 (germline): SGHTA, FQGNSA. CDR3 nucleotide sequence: TGTGCCAGCAGCTTCGGGTACACCGGGGAGCTGTTTTTT. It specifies CASSFGYTGELFF.

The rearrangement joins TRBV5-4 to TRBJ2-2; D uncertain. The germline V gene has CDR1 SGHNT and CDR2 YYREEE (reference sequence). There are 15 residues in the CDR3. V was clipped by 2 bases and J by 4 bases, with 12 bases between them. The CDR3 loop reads CASSLDTRFTGELFF. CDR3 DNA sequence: TGTGCCAGCAGCTTAGACACCAGATTCACCGGGGAGCTGTTTTTT.

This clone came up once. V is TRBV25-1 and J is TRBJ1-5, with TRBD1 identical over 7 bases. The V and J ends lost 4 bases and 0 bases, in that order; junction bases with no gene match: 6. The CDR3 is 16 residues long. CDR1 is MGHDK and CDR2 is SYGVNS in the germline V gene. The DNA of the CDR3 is TGTGCCAGCAGTGGACACAGGGGTGATAGCAATCAGCCCCAGCATTTT. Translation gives CASSGHRGDSNQPQHF.

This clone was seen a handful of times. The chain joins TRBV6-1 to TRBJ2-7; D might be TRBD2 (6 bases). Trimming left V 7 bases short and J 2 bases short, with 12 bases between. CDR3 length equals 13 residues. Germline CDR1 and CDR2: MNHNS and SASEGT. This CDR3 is CASTAGGTYEQYF. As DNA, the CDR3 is TGTGCCAGCACCGCCGGAGGGACCTACGAGCAGTACTTC.

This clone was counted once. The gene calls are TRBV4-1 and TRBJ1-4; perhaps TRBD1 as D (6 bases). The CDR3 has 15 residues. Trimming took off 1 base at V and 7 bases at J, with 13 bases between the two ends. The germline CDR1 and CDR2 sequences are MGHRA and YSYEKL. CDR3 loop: CASSQAPTGAEKLFF. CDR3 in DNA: TGCGCCAGCAGCCAAGCTCCGACAGGAGCTGAAAAACTGTTTTTT.

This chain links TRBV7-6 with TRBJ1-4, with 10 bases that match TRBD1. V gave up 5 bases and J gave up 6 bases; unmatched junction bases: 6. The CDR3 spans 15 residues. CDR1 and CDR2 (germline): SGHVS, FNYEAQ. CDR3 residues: CASSPKDRGYEKLFF. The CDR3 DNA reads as TGTGCCAGCAGCCCGAAGGACAGGGGGTATGAAAAACTGTTTTTT.

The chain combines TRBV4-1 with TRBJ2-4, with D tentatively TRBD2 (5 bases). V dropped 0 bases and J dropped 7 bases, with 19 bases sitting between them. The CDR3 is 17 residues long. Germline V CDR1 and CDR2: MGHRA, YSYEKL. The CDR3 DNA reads TGCGCCAGCAGCCAAGATCTGTCCGGGGTAGGGTTGAACATTCAGTACTTC. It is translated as CASSQDLSGVGLNIQYF.

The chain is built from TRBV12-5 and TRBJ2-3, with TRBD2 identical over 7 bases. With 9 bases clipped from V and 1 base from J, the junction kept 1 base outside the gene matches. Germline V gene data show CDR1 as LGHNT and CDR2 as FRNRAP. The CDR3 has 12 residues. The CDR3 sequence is CASRGGTDTQYF. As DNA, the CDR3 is TGTGCTAGCCGGGGGGGCACAGATACGCAGTATTTT.

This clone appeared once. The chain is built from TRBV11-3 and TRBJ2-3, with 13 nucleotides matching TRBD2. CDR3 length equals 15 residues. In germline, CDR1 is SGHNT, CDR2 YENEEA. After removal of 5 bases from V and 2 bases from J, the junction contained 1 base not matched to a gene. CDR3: CASSTSGGATDTQYF. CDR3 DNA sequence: TGTGCCAGCAGCACTAGCGGGGGGGCCACAGATACGCAGTATTTT.

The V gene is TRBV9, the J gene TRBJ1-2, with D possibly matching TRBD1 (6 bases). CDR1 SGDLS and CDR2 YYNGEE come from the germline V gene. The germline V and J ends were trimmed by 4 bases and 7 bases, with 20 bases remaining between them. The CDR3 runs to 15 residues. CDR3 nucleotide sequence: TGTGCCAGCAGCCCCCGGGTAGGGGGGGCGGGTGGCTACACCTTC. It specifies CASSPRVGGAGGYTF.

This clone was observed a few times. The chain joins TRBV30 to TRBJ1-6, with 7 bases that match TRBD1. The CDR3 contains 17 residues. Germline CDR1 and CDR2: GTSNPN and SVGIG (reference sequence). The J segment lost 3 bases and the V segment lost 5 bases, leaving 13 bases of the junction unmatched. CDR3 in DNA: TGTGCCTGGTCCCATGAGACGGGACAGCGCTATAATTCACCCCTCCACTTT. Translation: CAWSHETGQRYNSPLHF.

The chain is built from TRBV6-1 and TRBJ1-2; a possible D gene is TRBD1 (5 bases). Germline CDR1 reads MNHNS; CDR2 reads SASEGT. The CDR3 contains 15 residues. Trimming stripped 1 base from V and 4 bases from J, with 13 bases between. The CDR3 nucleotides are TGTGCCAGCAGTGAAGGCAGGTCAGGGTCCTATGGCTACACCTTC. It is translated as CASSEGRSGSYGYTF.

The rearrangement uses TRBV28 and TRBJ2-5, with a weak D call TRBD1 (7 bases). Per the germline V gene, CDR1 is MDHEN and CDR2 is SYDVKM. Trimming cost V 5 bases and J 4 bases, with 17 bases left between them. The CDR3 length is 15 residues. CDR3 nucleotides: TGTGCCAGCAGTAAACAGACAGGGAGGCCAGAGACCCAGTACTTC. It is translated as CASSKQTGRPETQYF. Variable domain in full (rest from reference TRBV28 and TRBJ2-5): DVKVTQSSRYLVKRTGEKVFLECVQDMDHENMFWYRQDPGLGLRLIYFSYDVKMKEKGDIPEGYSVSREKKERFSLILESASTNQTSMYLCASSKQTGRPETQYFGPGTRLLVL.

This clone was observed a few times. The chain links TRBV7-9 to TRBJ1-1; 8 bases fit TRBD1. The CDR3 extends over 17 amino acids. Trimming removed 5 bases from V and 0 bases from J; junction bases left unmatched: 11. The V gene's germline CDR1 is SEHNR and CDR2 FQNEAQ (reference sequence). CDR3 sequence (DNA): TGTGCCAGCAGCCGACTTTGGACAGGGCTTATGAACACTGAAGCTTTCTTT. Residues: CASSRLWTGLMNTEAFF.